A single sample is the source of the 8 T cell receptor delta chains below, sequenced in a study of human gamma delta and Vdelta1 T cells. TCRdb re-called clones from the PCR reads using CATT. In the table there are several thousand delta-chain clones, more than 20% of which are singletons. The specimen sequenced was naive CD27+ Vdelta1 gamma-delta T cells from blood. The origin of the receptors is a human donor in good health.

This clone ranks as medium-sized (0.01 to 0.1%). The chain combines TRDV1 with TRDJ1, with 9 bases that match TRDD3. The germline V gene encodes CDR1 TSWWSYY and CDR2 QGS. The CDR3 totals 18 residues. Trimming cost V 0 bases and J 2 bases; bases outside gene matches: 10. CDR3 coding DNA: TGTGCTCTTGGGGAACTGGAGGGGATACGAGGGGGGACCGATAAACTCATCTTT. Amino acid sequence: CALGELEGIRGGTDKLIF.

Concerning this clone: TCRdb's listed protein matches a much larger clone and diverges from this DNA's translation at residue 10, likely through a read error; the protein shown comes from the DNA. The V gene is TRDV1, the J gene TRDJ1; D remains unclear. Trimming removed 5 bases at V and 6 bases at J, with 22 bases between. The CDR3 covers 16 residues. Germline lookup yields CDR1 TSWWSYY and CDR2 QGS. This CDR3 reads CALGRSRKSAHNKLIF. In DNA form, the CDR3 reads TGTGCTCTTGGGAGAAGCCGGAAGTCTGCCCATAATAAACTCATCTTT.

This chain uses TRDV1 with TRDJ1, with 8 bases matching TRDD3. The V gene end was trimmed by 2 bases and the J gene end by 0 bases; junction bases not matched to a gene: 8. Germline CDR1 reads TSWWSYY; CDR2 reads QGS. This CDR3 is built from 17 residues. This CDR3 is CALGEVPRGINTDKLIF. The CDR3 bases are TGTGCTCTTGGGGAAGTTCCTAGGGGGATAAACACCGATAAACTCATCTTT.

This clone turned up a few times. The J gene is TRDJ1, the V gene TRDV1; 12 bases map to TRDD3. In germline, CDR1 is TSWWSYY, CDR2 QGS. The CDR3 length is 23 residues. V lost 1 base and J lost 1; bases outside the gene matches: 22. The CDR3 here is CALGERGLPTSYWGILATDKLIF. As DNA, the CDR3 is TGTGCTCTTGGGGAACGAGGTCTTCCTACCTCGTACTGGGGGATACTCGCCACCGATAAACTCATCTTT.

By its share, this clone is medium-sized. A far larger clone is only one base removed, so a read error is likely. The J gene is TRDJ1, the V gene TRDV1, with 10 bases fitting TRDD3. V shed 9 bases and J 2 bases; nucleotides not matched to a gene: 21. CDR3 length: 19 residues. Germline V gives CDR1 TSWWSYY, CDR2 QGS. The CDR3: CALDPPSLSLLGDTDKLIF. The CDR3 DNA reads TGTGCTCTGGACCCCCCTTCCCTATCCTTACTGGGGGATACCGATAAACTCATCTTT.

Details on this clone: This DNA translates differently at residue 9 from the TCRdb protein, which is that of a much larger clone; a read error is likely, and the protein shown is the DNA's own translation. The chain joins TRDV1 to TRDJ1; D possibly corresponds to TRDD3 (5 bases). Germline V gives CDR1 TSWWSYY, CDR2 QGS. CDR3 size: 17 residues. Trimming removed 2 bases from V and 0 bases from J, with 16 bases in between. The CDR3 here is CALGEIHPRGDTDKLIF. The CDR3 DNA reads TGTGCTCTTGGGGAAATACACCCGAGGGGGGACACCGATAAACTCATCTTT.

On this clone: The protein TCRdb gives is from a much larger clone and does not agree with this DNA's translation at residue 15, likely a read error; the protein shown here comes from the DNA. The gene calls are TRDV1 and TRDJ1; maybe TRDD3 (10 bases). The germline CDR1 and CDR2 sequences are TSWWSYY and QGS. The germline V and J ends were trimmed by 2 bases and 2 bases, with 27 bases remaining between them. The CDR3 consists of 20 residues. The CDR3 sequence: CALGERSFLRSWGITDKLIF. The CDR3 DNA is TGTGCTCTTGGGGAAAGATCCTTCCTACGGAGCTGGGGGATAACCGATAAACTCATCTTT.

This clone was found many times. This probably arose from a read error, given a far larger clone one base away. V usage is TRDV1 and J usage is TRDJ1; TRDD3 agrees at 9 bases. The germline gives CDR1 TSWWSYY, CDR2 QGS. This CDR3 comprises 18 residues. V trimming: 5 bases; J trimming: 0 bases; junction bases outside the gene matches: 13. The CDR3 DNA sequence: TGTGCTCTTGGGCAAAGGAGGTACTGGGGGAGGTACACCGATAAACTCATCTTT. Translation: CALGQRRYWGRYTDKLIF.